This TCR beta chain came from a study of T cell clones after liver transplantation. Study-wide background: Post-transplant blood was tracked for graft-donor-reactive T cell clones identified in a pre-transplant mixed lymphocyte reaction. Without induction therapy, subjects received standard immunosuppression until 12-24 months post-transplant. At least one year of complete immunosuppression withdrawal without enzymes over twice normal defined tolerance.

The assay was immunoSEQ multiplex PCR, and TCRdb's table has in-frame clones only and misses some. The sample records roughly 60,000 clones, 70% being singletons. The receptor's source is a human patient who received a liver transplant. Some of the T cells may derive from the graft donor. The material sequenced was CD4+ T cells from blood, taken at the approximately 16-month timepoint.

The CDR3 coding sequence is TGTGCCAGCGGTCCGAGGACAGGGGTATACAATGAGCAGTTCTTC. Amino acid sequence: CASGPRTGVYNEQFF. The rearrangement joins TRBV27 to TRBJ2-1, with TRBD1 matching over 9 bases. The CDR3 is 15 residues long. V lost 8 bases and J lost 4; bases outside the gene matches: 9. CDR1 is MNHEY, CDR2 SMNVEV, per germline (reference sequence).